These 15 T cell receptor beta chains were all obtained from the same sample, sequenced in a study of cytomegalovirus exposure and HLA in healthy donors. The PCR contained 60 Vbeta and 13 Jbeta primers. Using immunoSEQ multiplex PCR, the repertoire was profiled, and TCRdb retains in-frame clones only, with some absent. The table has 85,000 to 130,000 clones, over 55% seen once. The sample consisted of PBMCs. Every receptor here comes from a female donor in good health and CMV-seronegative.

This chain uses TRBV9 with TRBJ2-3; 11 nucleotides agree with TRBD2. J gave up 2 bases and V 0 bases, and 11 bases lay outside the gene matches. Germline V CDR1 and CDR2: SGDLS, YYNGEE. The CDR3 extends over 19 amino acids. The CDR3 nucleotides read TGTGCCAGCAGCGTAGACCCCCCTTCGACTAGCGGGATCACAGATACGCAGTATTTT. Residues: CASSVDPPSTSGITDTQYF.

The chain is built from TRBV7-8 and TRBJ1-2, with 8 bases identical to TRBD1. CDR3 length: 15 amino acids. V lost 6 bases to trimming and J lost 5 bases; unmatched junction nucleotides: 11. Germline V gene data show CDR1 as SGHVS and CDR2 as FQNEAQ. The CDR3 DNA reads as TGTGCCAGCAGGGACGGGGGACAGGTCGGGTATGGCTACACCTTC. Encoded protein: CASRDGGQVGYGYTF. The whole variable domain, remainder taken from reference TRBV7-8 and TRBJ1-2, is GAGVSQSPRYKVAKRGQDVALRCDPISGHVSLFWYQQALGQGPEFLTYFQNEAQLDKSGLPSDRFFAERPEGSVSTLKIQRTQQEDSAVYLCASRDGGQVGYGYTFGSGTRLTVV.

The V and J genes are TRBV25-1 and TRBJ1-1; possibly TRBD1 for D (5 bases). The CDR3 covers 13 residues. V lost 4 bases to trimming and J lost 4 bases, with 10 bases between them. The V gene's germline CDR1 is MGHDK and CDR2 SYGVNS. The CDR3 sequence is CASSGGLSTEAFF. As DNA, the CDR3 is TGTGCCAGCAGTGGGGGCCTTAGCACTGAAGCTTTCTTT.

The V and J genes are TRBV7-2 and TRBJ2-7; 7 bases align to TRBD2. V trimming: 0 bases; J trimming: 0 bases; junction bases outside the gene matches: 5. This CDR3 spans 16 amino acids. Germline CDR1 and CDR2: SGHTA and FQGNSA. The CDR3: CASSLAGGRASYEQYF. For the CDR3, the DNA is TGTGCCAGCAGCTTAGCGGGTGGGAGGGCCTCCTACGAGCAGTACTTC. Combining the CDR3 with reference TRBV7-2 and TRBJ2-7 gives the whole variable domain GAGVSQSPSNKVTEKGKDVELRCDPISGHTALYWYRQSLGQGLEFLIYFQGNSAPDKSGLPSDRFSAERTGGSVSTLTIQRTQQEDSAVYLCASSLAGGRASYEQYFGPGTRLTVT.

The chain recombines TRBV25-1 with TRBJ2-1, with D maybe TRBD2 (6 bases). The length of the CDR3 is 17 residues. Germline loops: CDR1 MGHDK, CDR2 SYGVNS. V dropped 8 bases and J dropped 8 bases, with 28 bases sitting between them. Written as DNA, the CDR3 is TGTGCCAGCCCGGGGGAGATTAGCCCTGGGAATAACGATGAGCAGTTCTTC. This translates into CASPGEISPGNNDEQFF.

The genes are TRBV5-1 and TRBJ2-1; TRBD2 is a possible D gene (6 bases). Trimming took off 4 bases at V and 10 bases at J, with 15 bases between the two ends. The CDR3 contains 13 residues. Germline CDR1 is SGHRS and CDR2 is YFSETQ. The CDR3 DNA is TGCGCCAGCAGCCCCGACGGGGGAGGAGAGCAGTTCTTC. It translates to CASSPDGGGEQFF.

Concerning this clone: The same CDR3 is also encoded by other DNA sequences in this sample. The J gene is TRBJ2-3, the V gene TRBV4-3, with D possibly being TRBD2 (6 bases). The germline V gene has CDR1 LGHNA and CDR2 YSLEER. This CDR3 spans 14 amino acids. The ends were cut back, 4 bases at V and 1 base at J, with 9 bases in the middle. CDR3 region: CASSPGGGTDTQYF. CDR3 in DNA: TGCGCCAGCAGCCCGGGCGGGGGCACAGATACGCAGTATTTT.

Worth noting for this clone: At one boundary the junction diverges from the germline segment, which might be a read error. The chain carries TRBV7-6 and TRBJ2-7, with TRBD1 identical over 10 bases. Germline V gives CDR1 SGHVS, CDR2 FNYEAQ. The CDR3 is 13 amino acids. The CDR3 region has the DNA TGTGCCAGCAGCTTAATGGGACAGGGGCAAAGGCACTTC. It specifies CASSLMGQGQRHF.

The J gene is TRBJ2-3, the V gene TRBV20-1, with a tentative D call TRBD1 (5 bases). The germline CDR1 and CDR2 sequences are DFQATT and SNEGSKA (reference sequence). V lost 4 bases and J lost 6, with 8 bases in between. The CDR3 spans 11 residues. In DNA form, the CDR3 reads TGCAGTGCTATTAGACAGGATACGCAGTATTTT. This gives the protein CSAIRQDTQYF.

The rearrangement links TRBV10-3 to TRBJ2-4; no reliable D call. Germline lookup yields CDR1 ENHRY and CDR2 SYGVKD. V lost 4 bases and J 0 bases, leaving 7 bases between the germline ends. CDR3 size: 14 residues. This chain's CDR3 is CAISALAAKNIQYF. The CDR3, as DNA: TGTGCCATCAGTGCTTTGGCAGCCAAAAACATTCAGTACTTC.

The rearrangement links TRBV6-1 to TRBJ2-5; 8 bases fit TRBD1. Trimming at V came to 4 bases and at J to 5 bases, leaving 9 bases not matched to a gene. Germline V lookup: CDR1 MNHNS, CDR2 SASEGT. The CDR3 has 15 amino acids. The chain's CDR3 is CASSGQQGVWETQYF. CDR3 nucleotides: TGTGCCAGCAGTGGTCAACAGGGGGTGTGGGAGACCCAGTACTTC.

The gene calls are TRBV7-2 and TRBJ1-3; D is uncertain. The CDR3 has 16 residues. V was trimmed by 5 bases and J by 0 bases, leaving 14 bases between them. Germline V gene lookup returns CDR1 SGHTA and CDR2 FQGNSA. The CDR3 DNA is TGTGCCAGCAGCCCCCTCCCCGAGAGCTCTGGAAACACCATATATTTT. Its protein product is CASSPLPESSGNTIYF.

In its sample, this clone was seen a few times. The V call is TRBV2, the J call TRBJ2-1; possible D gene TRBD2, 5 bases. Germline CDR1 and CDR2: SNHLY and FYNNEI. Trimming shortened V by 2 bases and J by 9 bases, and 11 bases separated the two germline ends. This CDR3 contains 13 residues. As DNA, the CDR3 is TGTGCCAGCAGTGAAACTAGGATGGGTGAGCAGTTCTTC. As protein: CASSETRMGEQFF.

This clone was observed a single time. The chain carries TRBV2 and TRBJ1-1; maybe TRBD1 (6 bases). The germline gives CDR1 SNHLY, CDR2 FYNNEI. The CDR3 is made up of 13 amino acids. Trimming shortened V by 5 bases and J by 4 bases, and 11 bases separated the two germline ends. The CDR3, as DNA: TGTGCCAGCAGTTCGTCAGGGGCCACTGAAGCTTTCTTT. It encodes CASSSSGATEAFF.

The CDR3 bases are TGTGCCAGCAGCTTAGTGGGGGGAACCTACGAGCAGTACTTC. Amino acid sequence: CASSLVGGTYEQYF. The rearrangement links TRBV7-3 to TRBJ2-5, with D perhaps TRBD2 (6 bases). The DNA matches TRBJ2-7 better at its end, which makes the J call doubtful. The CDR3 spans 14 residues. The germline gives CDR1 SGHTA, CDR2 FQGTGA.